The 27 T cell receptor beta chains reported below all come from one sample, sequenced in a study of blood T cell repertoires in COVID-19. Method: immunoSEQ multiplex PCR; TCRdb's copy keeps in-frame clones and lacks some. The sample includes more than 85,000 clones, approximately 90% of them seen just once. The sequencing sample was made of peripheral blood. The receptors originated from a human donor in a cohort sampled during active COVID-19.

In this sample, this clone turned up a few times. The rearrangement joins TRBV19 to TRBJ1-1; 7 positions agree with TRBD1. The CDR3 has 15 amino acids. The germline CDR1 and CDR2 sequences are LNHDA and SQIVND (reference sequence). J lost 0 bases, V lost 5 bases, and 6 bases had no gene match. CDR3 sequence reads: CASSSYRGMNTEAFF. In DNA form, the CDR3 reads TGTGCCAGTAGTTCATACAGGGGTATGAACACTGAAGCTTTCTTT.

The chain couples TRBV7-9 to TRBJ2-6, with TRBD1 identical over 9 bases. CDR3 length equals 19 residues. CDR1 and CDR2 (germline): SEHNR, FQNEAQ (reference sequence). V dropped 5 bases and J dropped 0; count of bases not matched to a gene: 11. The CDR3 DNA follows: TGTGCCAGCAGCCGAGACTGGGACAGGGCTAGCTCTGGGGCCAACGTCCTGACTTTC. Residues: CASSRDWDRASSGANVLTF.

This chain joins TRBV3-1 (or the pseudogene TRBV3-2) and TRBJ2-7, with 9 bases lining up with TRBD2. From germline, CDR1 is LGHDT and CDR2 YNNKEL (reference sequence). The CDR3 runs to 15 residues. Losses at the gene ends were 3 bases for V and 6 bases for J; bases not matched to a gene: 9. DNA of the CDR3: TGTGCCAGCAGCCACTGGGTAGCGGGAGTCGGCGAGCAGTACTTC. Translation gives CASSHWVAGVGEQYF.

This clone has a single count. This chain uses TRBV19 with TRBJ2-5; 8 bases agree with TRBD2. The CDR3 sequence is 16 residues long. The germline V gene has CDR1 LNHDA and CDR2 SQIVND (reference sequence). Trimming at V came to 0 bases and at J to 4 bases, leaving 7 bases not matched to a gene. CDR3 bases: TGTGCCAGTAGTATAGATCACGGGGGGGCGAGAGAGACCCAGTACTTC. Its protein is CASSIDHGGARETQYF.

J is TRBJ2-3 and V is TRBV28, with a tentative D call TRBD1 (6 bases). The CDR3 is 17 amino acids. Germline V gene sequence: CDR1 MDHEN, CDR2 SYDVKM. The germline V and J ends were trimmed by 6 bases and 2 bases, with 21 bases remaining between them. CDR3 protein: CASRPDTGPRSTDTQYF. The DNA for the CDR3 is TGTGCCAGCAGACCCGATACAGGGCCCCGTTCCACAGATACGCAGTATTTT.

This sequence joins TRBV2 and TRBJ2-3; TRBD1 is a possible D gene (6 bases). V was trimmed by 6 bases and J by 4 bases, leaving 8 bases between them. The CDR3 totals 12 residues. Germline V gene lookup returns CDR1 SNHLY and CDR2 FYNNEI. In nucleotides, the CDR3 is TGTGCCAGCAGAGGGGGTCCAGATACGCAGTATTTT. Protein sequence: CASRGGPDTQYF. The variable domain in full, with the rest retrieved from reference TRBV2 and TRBJ2-3, is EPEVTQTPSHQVTQMGQEVILRCVPISNHLYFYWYRQILGQKVEFLVSFYNNEISEKSEIFDDQFSVERPDGSNFTLKIRSTKLEDSAMYFCASRGGPDTQYFGPGTRLTVL.

This clone was found once. The V call is TRBV2, the J call TRBJ1-5; 10 bases align to TRBD1. V shed 6 bases, J shed 4 bases, and the junction held 3 bases outside the gene matches. This CDR3 is 14 amino acids long. Germline CDR1 SNHLY, CDR2 FYNNEI. CDR3 DNA: TGTGCCAGCAGAGGGACAGGGGTGAATCAGCCCCAGCATTTT. This translates into CASRGTGVNQPQHF.

This sequence joins TRBV4-3 and TRBJ2-1; a weak D match, TRBD1 (5 bases). Germline V CDR1 and CDR2: LGHNA, YSLEER. The CDR3 length is 13 residues. The V gene lost 0 bases and the J gene lost 12 bases, with 12 bases spanning the gap. CDR3 bases: TGCGCCAGCAGCCAAGATCAGGGAACTGGGCAGTTCTTC. Translation: CASSQDQGTGQFF.

The CDR3 DNA sequence: TGTGCCAGCAGCCAAGTAGCCCGGGGTGAGCAGTTCTTC. It encodes CASSQVARGEQFF. The chain employs TRBV11-3 and TRBJ2-1, with D possibly TRBD2 on 5 matching bases. Germline CDR1 and CDR2: SGHNT and YENEEA. CDR3 length: 13 residues. V lost 5 bases and J 9 bases, leaving 14 bases between the germline ends.

The chain couples TRBV10-3 to TRBJ2-1, with D possibly TRBD2 on 6 matching bases. Germline V gives CDR1 ENHRY, CDR2 SYGVKD. The CDR3 has 13 amino acids. Trimming shortened V by 11 bases and J by 5 bases, and 16 bases separated the two germline ends. CDR3: CAPIAERDNEQFF. CDR3 nucleotide sequence: TGTGCCCCAATAGCGGAGAGGGACAATGAGCAGTTCTTC.

This chain links TRBV6-5 with TRBJ1-2; D is undetermined. The CDR3 has 13 residues. The ends were cut back, 3 bases at V and 8 bases at J, with 13 bases in the middle. Germline V gene sequence: CDR1 MNHEY, CDR2 SVGAGI. The CDR3 DNA reads as TGTGCCAGCAGTTATCCCGGGATGCGGGGCTACACCTTC. This encodes CASSYPGMRGYTF.

The CDR3 is CASSQLAGGFNEQFF. CDR3 in DNA: TGCGCCAGCAGCCAGTTAGCGGGAGGGTTCAATGAGCAGTTCTTC. The chain carries TRBV4-1 and TRBJ2-1; 11 nucleotides align to TRBD2. Germline CDR1 is MGHRA and CDR2 is YSYEKL. This CDR3 spans 15 amino acids. The trim removed 3 bases at V and 6 bases at J, leaving 4 bases unmatched.

The V and J genes are TRBV11-2 and TRBJ1-1, with 8 nucleotides matching TRBD1. The CDR3 has 15 amino acids. The V and J ends lost 4 bases and 1 base, in that order; junction bases with no gene match: 5. In germline, CDR1 is SGHAT, CDR2 FQNNGV. CDR3 sequence reads: CASSSGGAWNTEAFF. Written as DNA, the CDR3 is TGTGCCAGCAGCTCAGGGGGCGCATGGAACACTGAAGCTTTCTTT.

About this clone: A junction end diverges from the germline sequence, so it may reflect a read error. This sequence joins TRBV5-1 and TRBJ1-1; D is possibly TRBD1 (5 bases). CDR3 length: 11 residues. Germline-derived CDR1 and CDR2 are SGHRS and YFSETQ. For the CDR3, the DNA is TGCGCCAGCAGCTCTACGGGACTTCCTAATTTT. As protein: CASSSTGLPNF.

The V and J genes are TRBV5-6 and TRBJ1-2; D not resolved. V gave up 0 bases and J gave up 3 bases, with 3 bases separating them. CDR1 SGHDT and CDR2 YYEEEE come from the germline V gene. The length of the CDR3 is 12 residues. CDR3: CASSLGHYGYTF. As DNA, the CDR3 is TGTGCCAGCAGCTTGGGGCACTATGGCTACACCTTC.

The chain is built from TRBV6-5 and TRBJ1-2; D uncertain. Germline V gene data show CDR1 as MNHEY and CDR2 as SVGAGI. The CDR3 is made up of 11 amino acids. With 8 bases removed from V and 4 bases from J, the gap between germline ends came to 8 bases. CDR3: CASGRRYGYTF. The DNA of the CDR3 is TGTGCCAGCGGCAGGCGCTATGGCTACACCTTC.

The chain recombines TRBV6-6 with TRBJ1-2; 9 bases map to TRBD1. The germline V gene encodes CDR1 MNHNY and CDR2 SVGAGI (reference sequence). The CDR3 sequence is 15 residues long. The junction had 7 bases not matched to a gene; V was cut back by 4 bases and J by 4 bases. The CDR3: CASSSRQGDLYGYTF. The CDR3 coding sequence is TGTGCCAGCAGTTCTCGACAGGGGGATCTCTATGGCTACACCTTC.

The chain links TRBV5-1 to TRBJ2-5; 7 bases match TRBD1. The CDR3 sequence is 15 residues long. CDR1 is SGHRS, CDR2 YFSETQ, per germline. V shed 6 bases and J 4 bases; nucleotides not matched to a gene: 12. CDR3 sequence reads: CASNDAAGGGETQYF. The CDR3 DNA is TGCGCCAGCAACGACGCCGCAGGGGGTGGAGAGACCCAGTACTTC.

V and J are TRBV19 and TRBJ2-1, with D possibly TRBD1 on 5 matching bases. The CDR3 has 17 amino acids. The germline gives CDR1 LNHDA, CDR2 SQIVND (reference sequence). V lost 4 bases and J 2 bases, leaving 18 bases between the germline ends. The CDR3 loop is CASSSDRGMETYNEQFF. Here the CDR3 DNA reads TGTGCCAGTAGTAGTGACAGAGGCATGGAAACCTACAATGAGCAGTTCTTC.

This sequence joins TRBV4-1 and TRBJ2-3; D is perhaps TRBD2 (6 bases). The V and J ends lost 0 bases and 5 bases respectively, with 15 bases between them. Germline CDR1 is MGHRA and CDR2 is YSYEKL. The CDR3 totals 16 residues. CDR3 in DNA: TGCGCCAGCAGCCAAGAAGGCCTAGCGAAGGGAGATACGCAGTATTTT. Protein: CASSQEGLAKGDTQYF.

The genes are TRBV18 and TRBJ2-2, with D possibly being TRBD1 (6 bases). Germline V gives CDR1 KGHSH, CDR2 LQKENI. Trimming pared 1 base from V and 0 bases from J, leaving 12 bases between. The CDR3 is 17 amino acids. The CDR3 DNA is TGTGCCAGCTCACCACAGAAGAGGACAGCGAACACCGGGGAGCTGTTTTTT. Translation gives CASSPQKRTANTGELFF.

The chain combines TRBV5-1 with TRBJ1-1, with unresolved D. Germline CDR1 is SGHRS and CDR2 is YFSETQ. With 3 bases removed from V and 2 bases from J, the gap between germline ends came to 14 bases. CDR3 length: 15 residues. The chain's CDR3 is CASSYVVRENTEAFF. DNA of the CDR3: TGCGCCAGCAGCTACGTAGTACGAGAAAACACTGAAGCTTTCTTT.

This clone was counted only a few times. The CDR3: CASSPRASPGSNQPQHF. In DNA, the CDR3 is TGTGCCAGTAGTCCTAGGGCCTCCCCGGGGAGCAATCAGCCCCAGCATTTT. V gene TRBV19 combines with J gene TRBJ1-5; no clear D gene. The CDR3 extends over 17 amino acids. Germline V CDR1 and CDR2: LNHDA, SQIVND (reference sequence). V was cut by 5 bases and J by 1 base, with 18 bases left in between.

The chain links TRBV2 to TRBJ2-7; perhaps TRBD1 as D (6 bases). V lost 5 bases, J lost 6 bases, and 8 bases lay in between. CDR1 is SNHLY and CDR2 is FYNNEI in the germline V gene. The CDR3 has 11 residues. The CDR3 is CASSSDSEQYF. CDR3 sequence (DNA): TGTGCCAGCAGTTCGGACAGCGAGCAGTACTTC.

J is TRBJ2-6 and V is TRBV6-2 or TRBV6-3; 7 bases fit TRBD1. The J segment lost 0 bases and the V segment lost 1 base, leaving 9 bases of the junction unmatched. The CDR3 runs to 19 residues. The germline CDR1 and CDR2 sequences are MNHEY and SVGEGT. The DNA for the CDR3 is TGTGCCAGCAGTTACTTCCCGGGACAGCCCTTCTCTGGGGCCAACGTCCTGACTTTC. Residues: CASSYFPGQPFSGANVLTF.

The V gene is TRBV25-1, the J gene TRBJ2-2; TRBD1 agrees at 9 bases. With V trimmed by 7 bases and J by 3 bases, 6 bases remained unmatched. The CDR3 spans 15 residues. Germline V lookup: CDR1 MGHDK, CDR2 SYGVNS. CDR3 residues: CASIPTGGYTGELFF. The CDR3 DNA sequence: TGTGCCAGCATTCCCACAGGGGGCTACACCGGGGAGCTGTTTTTT.

This CDR3 reads CASSEGGSYSGANVLTF. In DNA, the CDR3 is TGTGCCAGCAGTGAGGGGGGATCTTACTCTGGGGCCAACGTCCTGACTTTC. This rearrangement joins TRBV6-4 to TRBJ2-6; tentatively, D is TRBD2 (6 bases). The CDR3 loop spans 17 amino acids. V was shortened by 3 bases and J by 0 bases, with 12 bases between the two germline ends. Germline V gene lookup returns CDR1 MRHNA and CDR2 SNTAGT.